This T cell receptor (beta chain) was profiled in a study of early T cells in non-severe SARS-CoV-2 infection. TCRdb reanalysed the 5' RACE reads using MiXCR and keeps one entry per CDR3 protein. The repertoire consists of about 35,000 distinct CDR3 sequences, with around 6% occurring once and the leading ten covering 4.4%. CDR1 SEHNR and CDR2 FQNEAQ come from the germline V gene (reference sequence). This CDR3 comprises 14 residues. Trimming removed 1 base from V and 4 bases from J, with 7 bases in between. The chain recombines TRBV7-9 with TRBJ2-2; D ambiguous. This clonotype was sampled from an adult who was a healthcare worker with PCR-confirmed SARS-CoV-2 infection or an uninfected control (not recorded which). The sample consisted of whole blood, taken at baseline. As DNA, the CDR3 is TGTGCCAGCAGCTTAGACAGAGCCACCGGGGAGCTGTTTTTT. Amino acids: CASSLDRATGELFF.